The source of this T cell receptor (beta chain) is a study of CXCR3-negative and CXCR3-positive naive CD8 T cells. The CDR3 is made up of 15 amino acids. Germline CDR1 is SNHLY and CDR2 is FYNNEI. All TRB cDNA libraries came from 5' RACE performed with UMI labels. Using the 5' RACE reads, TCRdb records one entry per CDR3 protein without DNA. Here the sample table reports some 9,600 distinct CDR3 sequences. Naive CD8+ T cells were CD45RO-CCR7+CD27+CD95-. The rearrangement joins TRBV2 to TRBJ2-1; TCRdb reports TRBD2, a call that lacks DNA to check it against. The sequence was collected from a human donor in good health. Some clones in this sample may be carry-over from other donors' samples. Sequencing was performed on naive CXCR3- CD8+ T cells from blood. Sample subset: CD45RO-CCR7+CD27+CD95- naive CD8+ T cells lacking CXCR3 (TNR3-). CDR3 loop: CASSERASSPNEQFF.